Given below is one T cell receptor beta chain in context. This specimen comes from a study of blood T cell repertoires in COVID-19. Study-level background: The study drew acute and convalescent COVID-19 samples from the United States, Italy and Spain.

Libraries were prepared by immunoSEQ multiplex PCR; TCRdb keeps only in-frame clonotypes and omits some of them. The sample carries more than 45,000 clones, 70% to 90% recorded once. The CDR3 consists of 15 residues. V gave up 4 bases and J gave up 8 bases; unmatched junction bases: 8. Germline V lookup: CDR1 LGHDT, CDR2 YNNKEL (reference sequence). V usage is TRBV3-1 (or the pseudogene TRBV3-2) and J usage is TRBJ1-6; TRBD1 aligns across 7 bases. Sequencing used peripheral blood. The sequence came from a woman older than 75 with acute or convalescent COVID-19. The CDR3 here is CASSPRSRGDSPLHF. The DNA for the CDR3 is TGTGCCAGCAGCCCACGATCCAGGGGGGATTCACCCCTCCACTTT.